This TCR beta chain was found in a study of blood T cells in healthy people across ages. General study findings and limits: Unsorted PBMC input precluded a conclusive naive versus antigen-experienced comparison.

Primed by a sample-barcoded 5' primer and a J-beta primer mix, a second PCR proceeded for 7 to 11 cycles. TCRdb independently ran MiXCR on the 5' RACE reads; one entry per CDR3 protein. The data show 730,000 or so distinct CDR3 sequences, with roughly 44% seen just once and more than 20% held by the top ten. Total RNA extraction produced at least 5.5 micrograms (per sample) for the study. For this clonotype: Its antigen is undetermined.

Sequencing input: blood. This sequence was found in a woman between 55 and 75 years old in good health.

CDR3 nucleotides: TGTGCCAGCAGCCAAGATGGTCTTCTAGGGAATCAGCCCCAGCATTTT. Translated, it gives CASSQDGLLGNQPQHF. The chain has TRBV3-1 and TRBJ1-5, with D hard to call. The CDR3 has 16 amino acids. Germline V CDR1 and CDR2: LGHDT, YNNKEL (reference sequence). V gave up 0 bases and J gave up 4 bases, with 13 bases separating them.